These 22 T cell receptor beta chains were all obtained from the same sample, sequenced in a study of blood T cells in healthy people across ages. A sample-barcoded 5' primer and a J-beta primer mix were used in a second PCR of roughly 7 to 11 cycles. TCRdb reprocessed the 5' RACE reads with MiXCR, giving one entry per CDR3 protein. The sample includes 550,000 to 800,000 distinct CDR3 sequences, roughly 32% of them seen just once. Material for sequencing was blood. The origin of the receptors is a woman older than 75 in good health.

This clonotype was counted ten times or more. This sequence joins TRBV14 and TRBJ2-3, with D tentatively TRBD1 (6 bases). The germline V gene encodes CDR1 SGHDN and CDR2 FVKESK. The ends were cut back, 5 bases at V and 1 base at J, with 22 bases in the middle. There are 18 residues in the CDR3. CDR3 in amino acids: CASSKRPWDTARTDTQYF. The CDR3 region has the DNA TGTGCCAGCAGCAAGAGACCGTGGGACACAGCACGCACAGATACGCAGTATTTT.

The gene calls are TRBV20-1 and TRBJ1-1; D uncertain. Germline values: CDR1 DFQATT, CDR2 SNEGSKA (reference sequence). The ends were cut back, 3 bases at V and 1 base at J, with 9 bases in the middle. The CDR3 consists of 13 residues. This CDR3 reads CSASPGQNTEAFF. The CDR3 DNA follows: TGCAGTGCTAGTCCAGGTCAGAACACTGAAGCTTTCTTT.

In its sample, this clonotype was seen many times. The chain couples TRBV27 to TRBJ2-3; the D is unclear. CDR1 MNHEY and CDR2 SMNVEV come from the germline V gene (reference sequence). The CDR3 totals 15 residues. Trimming shortened V by 3 bases and J by 4 bases, and 14 bases separated the two germline ends. The chain's CDR3 is CASSFGHPTADTQYF. The CDR3 DNA is TGTGCCAGCAGTTTTGGCCACCCTACTGCAGATACGCAGTATTTT.

This clonotype occurred many times. A read error may account for a junction end that differs from germline. The CDR3 protein is CASSVTGTDTQYF. The CDR3 DNA is TGCGCCAGCAGCGTAACAGGGACAGATACGCAGTATTTT. The chain has TRBV28 and TRBJ2-3; a weak D match, TRBD1 (6 bases). CDR1 is MDHEN, CDR2 SYDVKM, per germline. The CDR3 loop spans 13 amino acids.

This clonotype came up many times. This chain uses TRBV7-9 with TRBJ1-1; D ambiguous. Trimming cost V 5 bases and J 1 base, with 11 bases left between them. Looked up from germline, CDR1 is SEHNR and CDR2 is FQNEAQ (reference sequence). The CDR3 contains 14 residues. CDR3 nucleotides: TGTGCCAGCAGCCTAAACGGTGCGAACACTGAAGCTTTCTTT. This encodes CASSLNGANTEAFF.

This clonotype was observed many times. A read error may account for a junction end that differs from germline. The V gene is TRBV7-7, the J gene TRBJ2-3; 8 bases match TRBD1. Germline CDR1 reads SSHAT; CDR2 reads FNYEAQ (reference sequence). The CDR3 extends over 16 amino acids. The CDR3 nucleotides are TGTGCTAGCAGCCCAGTGGCAGGGGGCTTCACAGATACGCAGTATTTT. This gives the protein CASSPVAGGFTDTQYF.

The chain combines TRBV25-1 with TRBJ2-5, with D possibly TRBD2 on 6 matching bases. The ends were cut back, 9 bases at V and 11 bases at J, with 16 bases in the middle. The CDR3 contains 11 residues. Looked up from germline, CDR1 is MGHDK and CDR2 is SYGVNS. The CDR3 loop is CASSGFNEQYF. The CDR3 nucleotides read TGTGCCAGTAGCGGCTTCAATGAGCAGTACTTC.

This clonotype was counted at least ten times. This chain uses TRBV9 with TRBJ2-1; D gene unclear. CDR1 and CDR2 from the germline V gene are SGDLS and YYNGEE. V was cut by 4 bases and J by 7 bases, with 15 bases left in between. The CDR3 loop spans 14 amino acids. The chain's CDR3 is CASSIQVGNNEQFF. The CDR3 DNA follows: TGTGCCAGCAGCATCCAGGTAGGGAATAATGAGCAGTTCTTC.

The rearrangement links TRBV20-1 to TRBJ1-5, with 10 bases fitting TRBD1. The CDR3 is 14 amino acids. After removal of 0 bases from V and 7 bases from J, the junction contained 3 bases not matched to a gene. Per the germline V gene, CDR1 is DFQATT and CDR2 is SNEGSKA (reference sequence). The CDR3 sequence: CSARDGTGAQPQHF. The CDR3 DNA is TGCAGTGCTAGAGATGGGACAGGGGCCCAGCCCCAGCATTTT.

This clonotype came up many times. The chain has TRBV4-2 and TRBJ2-5; 10 bases align to TRBD2. CDR3 length: 17 amino acids. After removal of 5 bases from V and 1 base from J, the junction contained 10 bases not matched to a gene. In germline, CDR1 is LGHNA, CDR2 YNFKEQ. The DNA for the CDR3 is TGTGCCAGCAGCAGAGCCCCCACTAGCGGGGTCCAAGAGACCCAGTACTTC. It encodes CASSRAPTSGVQETQYF.

This chain links TRBV4-2 with TRBJ2-3; 10 nucleotides align to TRBD2. Germline-derived CDR1 and CDR2 are LGHNA and YNFKEQ. The CDR3 sequence is 18 residues long. Trimming removed 0 bases from V and 2 bases from J; junction bases left unmatched: 8. CDR3 loop: CASSQDFTSGVSTDTQYF. The CDR3 DNA reads TGTGCCAGCAGCCAAGATTTCACTAGCGGGGTTTCCACAGATACGCAGTATTTT.

To note about this clonotype: Given a much more abundant clone one base away, this may be a read error. The chain joins TRBV3-1 to TRBJ1-2; no definite D call. CDR3 length equals 17 residues. The V gene lost 4 bases and the J gene lost 1 base, with 19 bases spanning the gap. Germline lookup yields CDR1 LGHDT and CDR2 YNNKEL (reference sequence). CDR3 loop: CASSRRGNGEFNYGYTF. The DNA of the CDR3 is TGTGCCAGCAGCCGAAGAGGGAACGGGGAATTTAACTATGGCTACACCTTC. The full variable domain, rest sourced from reference TRBV3-1 and TRBJ1-2, is DTAVSQTPKYLVTQMGNDKSIKCEQNLGHDTMYWYKQDSKKFLKIMFSYNNKELIINETVPNRFSPKSPDKAHLNLHINSLELGDSAVYFCASSRRGNGEFNYGYTFGSGTRLTVV.

The chain is built from TRBV21-1 and TRBJ2-7; TRBD2, as called in the table, went unchecked against the DNA. The DNA end lines up better with TRBJ2-5; the J call may be wrong. TRBV21-1 is a pseudogene. The CDR3 covers 12 residues. This CDR3 is CAGLAGIETQYF. The CDR3 DNA follows: TGTGCCGGACTAGCGGGAATCGAGACCCAGTACTTC.

The chain uses TRBV9 and TRBJ2-7, with 10 positions matching TRBD1. The CDR3 loop spans 16 amino acids. CDR1 SGDLS and CDR2 YYNGEE come from the germline V gene. The V segment lost 1 base and the J segment 5 bases; nucleotides outside the gene matches: 9. DNA of the CDR3: TGTGCCAGCAGCGTATCCGACAGGGGGCATCAGGACGAGCAGTACTTC. It yields the protein CASSVSDRGHQDEQYF.

Details on this clonotype: The junction and the germline gene differ at one end; a read error may be behind it. The rearrangement uses TRBV28 and TRBJ2-7, with D perhaps matching TRBD1 (5 bases). The CDR3 contains 13 residues. In germline, CDR1 is MDHEN, CDR2 SYDVKM. The CDR3: CAGSLGASYEQYF. CDR3 in DNA: TGTGCCGGCAGTTTAGGGGCGAGCTACGAGCAGTACTTC.

In this sample, this clonotype turned up many times. The chain carries TRBV7-9 and TRBJ2-5; TRBD2 matches 14 bases. The trim removed 5 bases at V and 3 bases at J, leaving 5 bases unmatched. Germline-derived CDR1 and CDR2 are SEHNR and FQNEAQ (reference sequence). The CDR3 runs 16 residues. CDR3 amino acids: CASSRTSGGTKETQYF. CDR3 coding DNA: TGTGCCAGCAGCCGGACTAGCGGGGGGACTAAAGAGACCCAGTACTTC. The whole variable domain, remainder taken from reference TRBV7-9 and TRBJ2-5, is DTGVSQNPRHKITKRGQNVTFRCDPISEHNRLYWYRQTLGQGPEFLTYFQNEAQLEKSRLLSDRFSAERPKGSFSTLEIQRTEQGDSAMYLCASSRTSGGTKETQYFGPGTRLLVL.

The rearrangement uses TRBV7-2 and TRBJ2-5, with D possibly matching TRBD1 (6 bases). The germline V and J ends were trimmed by 2 bases and 4 bases, with 20 bases remaining between them. The CDR3 extends over 17 amino acids. CDR1 is SGHTA, CDR2 FQGNSA, per germline. CDR3 in DNA: TGTGCCAGCAGCTTAACAGGGCAGTACCTCCCGGGAGAGACCCAGTACTTC. It encodes CASSLTGQYLPGETQYF.

Concerning this clonotype itself: A clone one base away is much larger, so this may be a read error. This rearrangement joins TRBV4-3 to TRBJ2-7; 14 bases match TRBD2. Per germline, CDR1 LGHNA and CDR2 YSLEER. The V gene end was trimmed by 4 bases and the J gene end by 7 bases; junction bases not matched to a gene: 9. The CDR3 has 16 residues. Here the CDR3 DNA reads TGCGCCAGCAGCCCGACTAGCGGGGGGGGAGACAATGAGCAGTACTTC. Its translation is CASSPTSGGGDNEQYF.

The sample holds many counts of this clonotype. The chain is built from TRBV20-1 and TRBJ2-5; 12 bases align to TRBD2. Germline CDR1 is DFQATT and CDR2 is SNEGSKA (reference sequence). The trim removed 6 bases at V and 3 bases at J, leaving 8 bases unmatched. This CDR3 is built from 15 residues. CDR3 nucleotide sequence: TGCAGTGCGACTAGCGGGGGCCGGAGGGAAGAGACCCAGTACTTC. It yields the protein CSATSGGRREETQYF.

This clonotype was picked up a small number of times. This sequence may be a read error, since a much larger clone differs from it by one base. The chain couples TRBV7-9 to TRBJ1-2; no firm D call. Per germline, CDR1 SEHNR and CDR2 FQNEAQ (reference sequence). This CDR3 spans 12 amino acids. The V end lost 8 bases, the J end lost 8 bases, and 15 bases lay between the germline ends. CDR3 region: CASGFLSQGYTF. CDR3 bases: TGTGCCAGCGGTTTTTTGTCCCAGGGCTACACCTTC.

Comment on this clonotype: A much bigger clone sits one base away, suggesting this may be a read error. The CDR3 loop is CASSQDYRGGDTRYF. The CDR3 DNA is TGCGCCAGCAGCCAAGATTACCGGGGAGGAGATACGCGGTATTTT. This chain links TRBV4-1 with TRBJ2-3; perhaps TRBD2 as D (6 bases). There are 15 residues in the CDR3. Germline CDR1 is MGHRA and CDR2 is YSYEKL.

The chain links TRBV28 to TRBJ2-1; 7 nucleotides match TRBD2. The DNA end is more similar to TRBJ2-7, so the J call may be wrong. This CDR3 region has 18 residues. Germline assignment: CDR1 MDHEN and CDR2 SYDVKM. This chain's CDR3 is CASSLRNLAVPHGDEQYF. CDR3 in DNA: TGTGCCAGCAGTTTGAGAAATCTAGCGGTACCCCATGGGGACGAGCAGTACTTC.